The entry below gives a single TCR beta chain sequence along with its context. The antigen is unknown. This sample was taken from a study of cytomegalovirus exposure and HLA in healthy donors. Overall study results and limits: Confirmation in vitro established that a few CMV-associated chains were specific for CMV antigens.

Germline trimming cut 0 bases from V and 2 bases from J; bases unmatched to any gene: 3. CDR3 length: 15 amino acids. Germline lookup yields CDR1 SGHRS and CDR2 YFSETQ. The repertoire was sequenced with immunoSEQ multiplex PCR; TCRdb's copy has only in-frame clones and lacks some. Among about 150,000 clones, roughly 84% were seen once, and the ten largest hold less than 2.5%. The clonotype was recovered from a human donor in good health. The sequenced sample was PBMCs. J is TRBJ2-3 and V is TRBV5-1; TRBD1 agrees at 7 bases. CDR3 loop: CASSLEGAYTDTQYF. The CDR3 region has the DNA TGCGCCAGCAGCTTGGAGGGGGCTTACACAGATACGCAGTATTTT.